The clone carrying this T cell receptor beta chain was detected ten times or more. What it binds is unknown. The germline V gene encodes CDR1 SEHNR and CDR2 FQNEAQ (reference sequence). The CDR3 totals 14 residues. V lost 1 base, J lost 5 bases, and 9 bases lay in between. Authors of the study amplified TCR beta CDR3 regions from RNA transcripts. An initial round of RT-PCR targeting the TCR CDR3 relied on the HTBI primer set. Using its own MiXCR run on the multiplex PCR reads, TCRdb lists one record per CDR3 protein. Of about 700,000 distinct CDR3 sequences listed, 12% to 15% are singletons. This specimen belongs to a study of T cells in Graves' hyperthyroidism and ophthalmopathy. Patients were excluded because of uncontrolled infection, other autoimmune disease, pregnancy or lactation. Overall study findings and caveats: Blood also carried most thyroid clonotypes expanded above 0.001.

The clonotype comes from a woman aged 18-30 years with Graves' hyperthyroidism. The chain recombines TRBV7-9 with TRBJ1-5; D remains ambiguous. Sequenced material: blood. The CDR3 loop reads CASSLDGEYQPQHF. The DNA for the CDR3 is TGTGCCAGCAGCTTAGACGGCGAATATCAGCCCCAGCATTTT.